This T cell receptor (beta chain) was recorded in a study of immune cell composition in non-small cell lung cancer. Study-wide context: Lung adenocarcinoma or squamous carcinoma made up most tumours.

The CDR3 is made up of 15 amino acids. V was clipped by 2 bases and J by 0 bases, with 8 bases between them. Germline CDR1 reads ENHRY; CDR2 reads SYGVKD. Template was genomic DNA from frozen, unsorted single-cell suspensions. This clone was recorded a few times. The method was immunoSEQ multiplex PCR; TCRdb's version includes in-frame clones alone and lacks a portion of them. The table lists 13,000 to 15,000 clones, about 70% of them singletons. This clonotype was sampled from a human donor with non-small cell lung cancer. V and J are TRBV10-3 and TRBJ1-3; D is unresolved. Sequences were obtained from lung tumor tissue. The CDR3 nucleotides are TGTGCCATCAGTGAGGGCGGGAGCTCTGGAAACACCATATATTTT. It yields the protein CAISEGGSSGNTIYF.